The rows below give T cell receptor beta chains drawn from one sample of a study of Ad26.COV2.S vaccination and SARS-CoV-2 variants. The data were produced by immunoSEQ multiplex PCR, yet TCRdb's version contains in-frame clones alone and is incomplete. The sample consists of 410,000 or so clones, approximately 90% of them appearing once. The starting material was peripheral blood, obtained in a trial of Ad26.COV2.S vaccine versus placebo. The receptors come from a person between 18 and 65 years old who received the Ad26.COV2.S COVID-19 vaccine or a placebo. CDR3s include the opening cysteine and the closing phenylalanine or tryptophan. D genes are given only for firm matches. Size is stated for part of the rows, as once, few or many counts, or as a class when the clone is expanded.

clone_size,d_call,j_call,v_call,cdr3_aa,cdr3_nt
NA,TRBD1,TRBJ2-3,TRBV19,CASSTLGQGTDTQYF,TGTGCCAGTAGTACCCTCGGACAGGGCACAGATACGCAGTATTTT
NA,TRBD2,TRBJ2-2,TRBV6-5,CASSRTSGSSGELFF,TGTGCCAGCAGTAGGACTAGCGGGAGTTCCGGGGAGCTGTTTTTT
NA,TRBD1,TRBJ1-1,TRBV10-1,CASSRDRGLENTEAFF,TGCGCCAGCAGCAGGGACAGGGGGCTCGAGAACACTGAAGCTTTCTTT
NA,NA,TRBJ2-5,TRBV11-2,CASSSPSGPRETQYF,TGTGCCAGCAGCTCCCCTTCGGGACCAAGGGAGACCCAGTACTTC
NA,NA,TRBJ2-7,TRBV5-1,CASSAVGLGTASSGEQYF,TGCGCCAGCAGCGCGGTGGGGTTGGGGACCGCCTCAAGTGGCGAGCAGTACTTC
NA,TRBD1,TRBJ1-3,TRBV6-6,CASSYSDRNSGNTIYF,TGTGCCAGCAGTTACTCGGACAGGAACTCTGGAAACACCATATATTTT
NA,NA,TRBJ1-1,TRBV19,CASSTAMNTEAFF,TGTGCCAGTAGTACGGCAATGAACACTGAAGCTTTCTTT
NA,NA,TRBJ1-5,TRBV28,CASSSHLRGYQPQHF,TGTGCCAGCAGTTCACACCTTCGCGGGTATCAGCCCCAGCATTTT
NA,NA,TRBJ1-3,TRBV2,CASRRGEGNTIYF,TGTGCCAGCAGGCGGGGGGAGGGAAACACCATATATTTT
NA,NA,TRBJ2-3,TRBV29-1,CSVSPGSSTDTQYF,TGCAGCGTAAGTCCCGGGTCTAGCACAGATACGCAGTATTTT
NA,NA,TRBJ2-7,TRBV6-1,CASSEGPSEIYEQYF,TGTGCCAGCAGTGAAGGCCCTAGCGAGATATACGAGCAGTACTTC
NA,NA,TRBJ2-7,TRBV14,CASSRSYEQYF,TGTGCCAGCAGCCGTTCGTACGAGCAGTACTTC
NA,NA,TRBJ2-1,TRBV27,CASSPGLRGKEQFF,TGTGCCAGCAGTCCAGGTCTGAGGGGGAAGGAACAGTTCTTC
NA,TRBD2,TRBJ2-1,TRBV6-5,CASSYQGASGNNEQFF,TGTGCCAGCAGTTACCAGGGAGCTAGCGGAAACAATGAGCAGTTCTTC
NA,TRBD2,TRBJ2-7,TRBV18,CASSPGLAGIPSYHEQYF,TGTGCCAGCTCACCGGGACTAGCGGGGATCCCCTCCTACCACGAGCAGTACTTC
NA,NA,TRBJ2-5,TRBV2,CASSERGAWETQYF,TGTGCCAGCAGTGAAAGGGGGGCATGGGAGACCCAGTACTTC
NA,NA,TRBJ2-1,TRBV19,CASSIALASLGNEQFF,TGTGCCAGTAGTATTGCTCTCGCGTCCTTGGGCAATGAGCAGTTCTTC
NA,NA,TRBJ1-1,TRBV14,CASSRRPRDTEAFF,TGTGCCAGCAGCCGACGACCGAGGGACACTGAAGCTTTCTTT
NA,TRBD2,TRBJ2-2,TRBV9,CASSVAPSGANTGELFF,TGTGCCAGCAGCGTAGCCCCTAGCGGAGCGAACACCGGGGAGCTGTTTTTT
NA,TRBD1,TRBJ1-2,TRBV25-1,CASSSRTGGFGYTF,TGTGCCAGCAGTTCCCGGACAGGGGGCTTTGGCTACACCTTC
NA,NA,TRBJ2-1,TRBV5-4,CASSENREQFF,TGTGCCAGCAGCGAAAACCGTGAGCAGTTCTTC
NA,TRBD2,TRBJ2-1,TRBV11-2,CASSSGLAGGSSYNEQFF,TGTGCCAGCAGCTCCGGACTAGCGGGAGGTAGCTCCTACAATGAGCAGTTCTTC
NA,TRBD2,TRBJ2-1,TRBV13,CASSSERTSGGGTYNEQFF,TGTGCCAGCAGCTCCGAGCGGACTAGCGGAGGGGGAACCTACAATGAGCAGTTCTTC
once,NA,TRBJ1-4,TRBV5-8,CASSLIEKLFF,TGTGCCAGCAGCTTGATTGAAAAACTGTTTTTT
NA,NA,TRBJ2-7,TRBV18,CASSQAAELEQYF,TGTGCCAGCTCACAGGCTGCTGAGCTCGAGCAGTACTTC
NA,NA,TRBJ1-2,TRBV3-1/TRBV3-2,CASSPRGDYGYTF,TGTGCCAGCAGCCCCAGGGGTGACTATGGCTACACCTTC
NA,TRBD2,TRBJ2-5,TRBV5-1,CASKELAGENQETQYF,TGCGCCAGCAAAGAACTAGCGGGAGAAAACCAAGAGACCCAGTACTTC
NA,NA,TRBJ2-1,TRBV6-5,CASRLGAYNEQFF,TGTGCCAGCAGACTGGGTGCCTACAATGAGCAGTTCTTC
NA,NA,TRBJ1-1,TRBV25-1,CASRGLLNTEAFF,TGTGCCAGCAGGGGACTGCTGAACACTGAAGCTTTCTTT
NA,NA,TRBJ2-5,TRBV7-8,CASSLVGQLQETQYF,TGTGCCAGCAGCTTAGTGGGACAACTACAAGAGACCCAGTACTTC
NA,NA,TRBJ1-1,TRBV7-9,CASSAQNTEAFF,TGTGCCAGCAGCGCGCAGAACACTGAAGCTTTCTTT
NA,NA,TRBJ2-7,TRBV7-6,CASSLSDTGRQYF,TGTGCCAGCAGCTTAAGCGACACAGGGAGGCAGTACTTC
NA,TRBD1,TRBJ2-7,TRBV6-5,CASSYQTGGSYEQYF,TGTGCCAGCAGTTACCAAACAGGGGGCTCCTACGAGCAGTACTTC
few,TRBD1,TRBJ1-5,TRBV19,CASSMGQGAFNQPQHF,TGTGCCAGTAGTATGGGCCAGGGGGCCTTTAATCAGCCCCAGCATTTT
NA,NA,TRBJ2-1,TRBV30,CAWSAILSYNEQFF,TGTGCCTGGAGTGCCATTCTATCCTACAATGAGCAGTTCTTC
once,NA,TRBJ2-1,TRBV9,CASSVFAISSYNEQFF,TGTGCCAGCAGCGTATTCGCGATAAGCTCCTACAATGAGCAGTTCTTC
NA,NA,TRBJ1-1,TRBV28,CASSFRGVGTEAFF,TGTGCCAGCAGTTTTCGGGGTGTAGGAACTGAAGCTTTCTTT
NA,NA,TRBJ2-2,TRBV7-6,CASSSPTVFNTGELFF,TGTGCCAGCAGCTCGCCGACAGTTTTCAACACCGGGGAGCTGTTTTTT
NA,NA,TRBJ2-2,TRBV11-2,CASSLWSTNTGELFF,TGTGCCAGCAGCTTATGGAGTACCAACACCGGGGAGCTGTTTTTT
NA,TRBD1,TRBJ1-1,TRBV2,CASRFPQGANTEAFF,TGTGCCAGCAGGTTCCCACAGGGGGCGAACACTGAAGCTTTCTTT
NA,NA,TRBJ1-3,TRBV12-3/TRBV12-4,CASNVNSGNTIYF,TGTGCCAGCAACGTTAACTCTGGAAACACCATATATTTT
few,NA,TRBJ1-4,TRBV4-3,CASSQVDSGEKLFF,TGCGCCAGCAGCCAGGTGGACTCTGGCGAAAAACTGTTTTTT
NA,NA,TRBJ2-7,TRBV5-5,CASSSLTTGHEQYF,TGTGCCAGCAGCTCGCTGACAACCGGCCACGAGCAGTACTTC
NA,NA,TRBJ1-5,TRBV27,CASSRTHGTNQPQHF,TGTGCCAGCAGTAGGACGCACGGGACAAATCAGCCCCAGCATTTT
NA,NA,TRBJ1-3,TRBV5-1,CASSLRGFGNTIYF,TGCGCCAGCAGCTTGAGGGGGTTTGGAAACACCATATATTTT
once,NA,TRBJ2-3,TRBV4-1,CASSQGETAPLTDTQYF,TGCGCCAGCAGCCAAGGGGAGACGGCTCCTCTCACAGATACGCAGTATTTT
NA,NA,TRBJ2-1,TRBV7-9,CASSSGNNEQFF,TGTGCCAGCAGCTCGGGGAACAATGAGCAGTTCTTC
NA,NA,TRBJ2-1,TRBV30,CARGGGPNEQFF,TGTGCCCGAGGGGGGGGCCCGAATGAGCAGTTCTTC